Below, 23 T cell receptor beta chains from the same sample are listed, as sequenced in a study of T-cell reconstitution after alpha-beta-depleted transplantation in children. Using unique molecular identifiers, the investigators prepared the TCRbeta library. TCRdb fed the PCR reads into MiXCR, producing one record per CDR3 protein. The table records approximately 490,000 distinct CDR3 sequences, around 12% of them present only once. Sequencing was performed on PBMCs from the stem cell graft donor, taken from the stem cell graft. The receptors stem from a human donor who donated a stem cell graft to a child with combined immunodeficiency.

This clonotype was detected a few times. The chain joins TRBV18 to TRBJ2-7; a weak D match, TRBD2 (6 bases). CDR1 is KGHSH and CDR2 is LQKENI in the germline V gene. With 2 bases removed from V and 5 bases from J, the gap between germline ends came to 13 bases. The CDR3 is 14 residues long. CDR3 sequence (DNA): TGTGCCAGCTCACCAACCACCGGAGGGGACGAGCAGTACTTC. As protein: CASSPTTGGDEQYF.

The table lists this clonotype with many counts. The rearrangement links TRBV7-2 to TRBJ1-4; D gene unclear. Germline V gene data show CDR1 as SGHTA and CDR2 as FQGNSA. This CDR3 is 17 amino acids long. Trimming cost V 1 base and J 5 bases, with 17 bases left between them. The CDR3 loop reads CASSLVFLRTANEKLFF. The CDR3 coding sequence is TGTGCCAGCAGCTTAGTTTTCTTGAGGACGGCGAATGAAAAACTGTTTTTT.

This clonotype was detected only a few times. The V gene is TRBV6-5, the J gene TRBJ1-2, with D perhaps TRBD1 (6 bases). Looked up from germline, CDR1 is MNHEY and CDR2 is SVGAGI. This CDR3 contains 14 residues. V lost 0 bases and J lost 4, with 9 bases in between. The CDR3 sequence: CASSYSSGAYGYTF. CDR3 coding DNA: TGTGCCAGCAGTTACTCATCGGGGGCCTATGGCTACACCTTC.

This chain joins TRBV28 and TRBJ1-2, with unresolved D. CDR3 length: 15 residues. Germline assignment: CDR1 MDHEN and CDR2 SYDVKM. Trimming left V 5 bases short and J 2 bases short, with 15 bases between. The CDR3 loop reads CASSPQPGPNYGYTF. CDR3 bases: TGTGCCAGCAGTCCCCAACCGGGCCCAAACTATGGCTACACCTTC.

In its sample, this clonotype was seen a few times. This sequence joins TRBV9 and TRBJ1-3; a possible D gene is TRBD1 (5 bases). V was pared by 4 bases and J by 0 bases, with 11 bases between. Germline V gene lookup returns CDR1 SGDLS and CDR2 YYNGEE. The CDR3 is 15 amino acids. CDR3 coding DNA: TGTGCCAGCAGCCCTTACAGGAGCTCTGGAAACACCATATATTTT. Translating gives CASSPYRSSGNTIYF. Using reference TRBV9 and TRBJ1-3 for the parts outside the CDR3, the full variable domain is DSGVTQTPKHLITATGQRVTLRCSPRSGDLSVYWYQQSLDQGLQFLIQYYNGEERAKGNILERFSAQQFPDLHSELNLSSLELGDSALYFCASSPYRSSGNTIYFGEGSWLTVV.

This clonotype was seen only a few times. This chain links TRBV30 with TRBJ2-1; D not resolved. V shed 2 bases and J shed 8 bases, with 13 bases lying between them. The V gene's germline CDR1 is GTSNPN and CDR2 SVGIG (reference sequence). This CDR3 is built from 13 residues. CDR3 residues: CAWSWKTNDEQFF. In nucleotides, the CDR3 is TGTGCCTGGAGTTGGAAGACCAACGATGAGCAGTTCTTC.

A few counts support this clonotype. The chain combines TRBV10-3 with TRBJ2-1, with TRBD2 matching 15 bases. Trimming removed 3 bases from V and 7 bases from J; junction bases left unmatched: 7. Per the germline V gene, CDR1 is ENHRY and CDR2 is SYGVKD. The CDR3 covers 17 residues. CDR3 DNA: TGTGCCATCAGTGAACCCGGGACTAGCGGGGGGACTAATGAGCAGTTCTTC. Residues: CAISEPGTSGGTNEQFF.

The J gene is TRBJ1-5, the V gene TRBV12-3 or TRBV12-4; D possibly corresponds to TRBD1 (5 bases). CDR3 length equals 15 residues. V was cut by 0 bases and J by 3 bases, with 9 bases left in between. Here the CDR3 reads CASSLAQGVNQPQHF. Written as DNA, the CDR3 is TGTGCCAGCAGTTTAGCGCAAGGGGTCAATCAGCCCCAGCATTTT.

The CDR3 DNA is TGTGCCATTAAGGTACAGGGGCTGTTGAACACCGGGGAGCTGTTTTTT. Encoded protein: CAIKVQGLLNTGELFF. The chain uses TRBV2 and TRBJ2-2, with 7 nucleotides matching TRBD1. The CDR3 is made up of 16 amino acids. With 10 bases clipped from V and 1 base from J, the junction kept 12 bases outside the gene matches. CDR1 is SNHLY and CDR2 is FYNNEI in the germline V gene.

This clonotype was picked up many times. The V and J genes are TRBV7-8 and TRBJ2-1; D possibly corresponds to TRBD2 (6 bases). V lost 5 bases and J lost 5, with 22 bases in between. Germline lookup yields CDR1 SGHVS and CDR2 FQNEAQ. The CDR3 covers 17 residues. For the CDR3, the DNA is TGTGCCAGCAGCCCCTGGCGGGGCGCCGGGAAAAACAATGAGCAGTTCTTC. Its protein is CASSPWRGAGKNNEQFF.

The gene calls are TRBV7-6 and TRBJ2-2; 7 bases agree with TRBD2. CDR3 length equals 16 residues. J gave up 4 bases and V 4 bases, and 9 bases lay outside the gene matches. Germline assignment: CDR1 SGHVS and CDR2 FNYEAQ. The chain's CDR3 is CASSSSREAATGELFF. DNA for the CDR3: TGTGCCAGCAGCTCCAGCCGGGAGGCCGCCACCGGGGAGCTGTTTTTT. Based on the CDR3 plus reference TRBV7-6 and TRBJ2-2, the full variable domain is GAGVSQSPRYKVTKRGQDVALRCDPISGHVSLYWYRQALGQGPEFLTYFNYEAQQDKSGLPNDRFSAERPEGSISTLTIQRTEQRDSAMYRCASSSSREAATGELFFGEGSRLTVL.

This clonotype was counted only a few times. The chain joins TRBV7-2 to TRBJ2-1, with D possibly TRBD1 on 5 matching bases. The ends were cut back, 4 bases at V and 6 bases at J, with 10 bases in the middle. Looked up from germline, CDR1 is SGHTA and CDR2 is FQGNSA. The CDR3 is 13 amino acids. CDR3 sequence (DNA): TGTGCCAGCAGCTATTTCAGGGCCAATGAGCAGTTCTTC. Translating gives CASSYFRANEQFF.

This clonotype was detected many times. The J gene is TRBJ2-1, the V gene TRBV12-5, with 11 bases identical to TRBD1. Germline V lookup: CDR1 LGHNT, CDR2 FRNRAP. The CDR3 is made up of 16 amino acids. Losses at the gene ends were 6 bases for V and 4 bases for J; bases not matched to a gene: 8. CDR3 coding DNA: TGTGCTAGTGGATCTCCGGGACAGGGGGATTACAATGAGCAGTTCTTC. Protein: CASGSPGQGDYNEQFF.

Many counts were recorded for this clonotype. This chain connects TRBV27 to TRBJ2-7; 12 nucleotides line up with TRBD1. Germline V gene data show CDR1 as MNHEY and CDR2 as SMNVEV (reference sequence). The length of the CDR3 is 15 residues. J lost 7 bases, V lost 2 bases, and 6 bases had no gene match. CDR3 protein: CASSLIGTGGVEQYF. The CDR3 DNA reads TGTGCCAGCAGTTTAATCGGGACAGGGGGCGTTGAGCAGTACTTC.

In this sample, this clonotype turned up many times. The chain joins TRBV6-5 to TRBJ2-1, with D hard to call. Germline assignment: CDR1 MNHEY and CDR2 SVGAGI. CDR3 length: 15 residues. V dropped 0 bases and J dropped 5 bases, with 11 bases sitting between them. The CDR3 nucleotides are TGTGCCAGCAGTTACTCAGCAGGCCTTCACAATGAGCAGTTCTTC. This gives the protein CASSYSAGLHNEQFF.

This clonotype was seen a handful of times. The V gene is TRBV5-6, the J gene TRBJ2-7, with 8 bases aligning to TRBD1. V gave up 0 bases and J gave up 2 bases; unmatched junction bases: 7. CDR3 length: 16 residues. Germline-derived CDR1 and CDR2 are SGHDT and YYEEEE. The CDR3 region has the DNA TGTGCCAGCAGCTTGGATCCACAGGGGGATCCCTACGAGCAGTACTTC. Translated, it gives CASSLDPQGDPYEQYF.

This clonotype was seen ten or more times. This sequence joins TRBV6-5 and TRBJ2-7; D perhaps matches TRBD1 (6 bases). The germline V and J ends were trimmed by 6 bases and 4 bases, with 19 bases remaining between them. The CDR3 loop spans 15 amino acids. Per germline, CDR1 MNHEY and CDR2 SVGAGI. The CDR3 sequence is CASSRRQDGSYEQYF. CDR3 nucleotides: TGTGCCAGCAGCCGCCGACAGGACGGCTCGTACGAGCAGTACTTC.

This clonotype was picked up many times. The chain joins TRBV10-3 to TRBJ2-2; a possible D gene is TRBD2 (5 bases). Germline V lookup: CDR1 ENHRY, CDR2 SYGVKD. V shed 2 bases and J shed 5 bases, with 9 bases lying between them. The CDR3 extends over 14 amino acids. The CDR3 DNA is TGTGCCATCAGTGAGGGACGGAGGACCGGGGAGCTGTTTTTT. It codes for CAISEGRRTGELFF.

This chain links TRBV12-3 or TRBV12-4 with TRBJ2-1, with 11 bases fitting TRBD2. The V gene end was trimmed by 6 bases and the J gene end by 8 bases; junction bases not matched to a gene: 6. The CDR3 extends over 14 amino acids. CDR3 sequence: CASSISGRDDEQFF. In DNA, the CDR3 is TGTGCCAGCAGCATTAGCGGGAGGGATGATGAGCAGTTCTTC.

As for this clonotype: It may be a read error: a sequence one base away is much more abundant. V gene TRBV20-1 combines with J gene TRBJ2-5; D could derive from TRBD1 or TRBD2 (6 bases each). V lost 1 base and J 0 bases, leaving 18 bases between the germline ends. Per germline, CDR1 DFQATT and CDR2 SNEGSKA (reference sequence). This CDR3 has 17 residues. The chain's CDR3 is CSARVTGATEYQETQYF. The DNA of the CDR3 is TGCAGTGCTAGAGTCACGGGGGCCACGGAGTACCAAGAGACCCAGTACTTC.

Only a few counts were recorded for this clonotype. The chain has TRBV6-5 and TRBJ2-3; 10 bases fit TRBD2. V lost 0 bases and J lost 5; bases outside the gene matches: 5. CDR1 is MNHEY, CDR2 SVGAGI, per germline. This CDR3 has 16 amino acids. CDR3 bases: TGTGCCAGCAGTTACTCAAGCGGGAGGGCCGTAGATACGCAGTATTTT. Protein product: CASSYSSGRAVDTQYF.

This chain joins TRBV27 and TRBJ2-5, with a weak D call TRBD2 (7 bases). Germline values: CDR1 MNHEY, CDR2 SMNVEV (reference sequence). V shed 3 bases and J shed 6 bases, with 17 bases lying between them. This CDR3 comprises 15 residues. The CDR3 loop is CASSFLEGGPKTQYF. CDR3 coding DNA: TGTGCCAGCAGTTTCCTCGAGGGGGGGCCGAAGACCCAGTACTTC.

This clonotype has at least ten counts. The chain carries TRBV11-2 and TRBJ2-1; D is possibly TRBD2 (5 bases). CDR1 is SGHAT, CDR2 FQNNGV, per germline. The CDR3 loop spans 16 amino acids. Trimming left V 8 bases short and J 4 bases short, with 21 bases between. CDR3 DNA: TGTGCCAGCGTACAAGCTAGCATCCAAGGATACAATGAGCAGTTCTTC. Protein: CASVQASIQGYNEQFF. Together with reference TRBV11-2 and TRBJ2-1, the CDR3 gives the full variable domain: EAGVAQSPRYKIIEKRQSVAFWCNPISGHATLYWYQQILGQGPKLLIQFQNNGVVDDSQLPKDRFSAERLKGVDSTLKIQPAKLEDSAVYLCASVQASIQGYNEQFFGPGTRLTVL.